This TCR beta chain is from a study of somatic mutations in cytotoxic T cells in rheumatoid arthritis. Study as a whole: A 30 ml EDTA sample of patient blood was drawn right after diagnosis, before any treatment. Findings and caveats of the study: Age-dependent increases in CD8+ clonality occurred in rheumatoid arthritis patients but not in healthy controls.

As to this clone: Its antigen is not identified.

Produced via immunoSEQ multiplex PCR; TCRdb's table is partial and in-frame only. This table holds thousands of clones, 87% found once. The sequenced material came from CD8+ T cells sorted from blood. The TCR originated in a man aged 35 to 55 with rheumatoid arthritis.

DNA of the CDR3: TGTGCCAGCAGCCCCAAAGCGGGGGGGGTGTACAATGAGCAGTTCTTC. It is translated as CASSPKAGGVYNEQFF. The chain is built from TRBV11-1 and TRBJ2-1; 10 bases line up with TRBD2. The CDR3 runs 16 residues. Trimming at V came to 5 bases and at J to 4 bases, leaving 8 bases not matched to a gene. Germline CDR1 SGHAT, CDR2 FQDESV (reference sequence).